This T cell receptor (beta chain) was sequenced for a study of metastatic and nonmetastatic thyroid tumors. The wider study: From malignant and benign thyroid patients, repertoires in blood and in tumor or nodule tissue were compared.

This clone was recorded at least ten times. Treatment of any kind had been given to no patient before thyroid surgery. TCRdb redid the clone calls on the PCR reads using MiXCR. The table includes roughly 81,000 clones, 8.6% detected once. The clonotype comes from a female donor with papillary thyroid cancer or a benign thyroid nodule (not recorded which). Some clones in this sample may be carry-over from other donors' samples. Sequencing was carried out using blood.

CDR3 amino acids: CASSYDSPSGNTIYF. The CDR3 nucleotides are TGTGCCAGCAGTTACGACAGTCCCTCTGGAAACACCATATATTTT. This chain connects TRBV6-5 to TRBJ1-3; D might be TRBD1 (5 bases). The CDR3 contains 15 residues. The germline CDR1 and CDR2 sequences are MNHEY and SVGAGI. Trimming took 2 bases from V and 0 from J, leaving 8 bases between them.